This T cell receptor (beta chain) was found in a study of human T cells and chemical hapten exposure. Across the study: All through the roughly 24-week study, the scalp of each patient received diphenylcyclopropenone doses weekly.

Only a few counts were recorded for this clonotype. Its cognate antigen is unknown. MiXCR, applied by TCRdb to the RACE reads, yields one record per CDR3 protein. The sample consists of some 71,000 distinct CDR3 sequences, approximately 12% of them appearing once. The CDR3 has 17 amino acids. The junction had 5 bases not matched to a gene; V was cut back by 2 bases and J by 0 bases. From germline, CDR1 is MDHEN and CDR2 SYDVKM. Findings of the study overall: Expanded TCRs created a significantly greater count of big CDR3 similarity clusters than controls did.

Time point defined: patch test 3, about 24 weeks after DPC sensitization. Treatment given: therapeutic diphenylcyclopropenone sensitization with weekly scalp DPC. Every donor had alopecia and was 18 to 70 years old; all were suitable for DPC. Unfractionated whole blood yielded total RNA. The sequence came from a woman between 45 and 60 years old with alopecia areata. Some clones in this sample may be carry-over from other donors' samples. The specimen comprised whole blood, sampled in connection with sensitization to the hapten diphenylcyclopropenone (DPC). The chain combines TRBV28 with TRBJ2-3, with TRBD2 matching 10 bases. The CDR3 nucleotides read TGTGCCAGCAGTTTACTTGGACTAGCGGATAGCACAGATACGCAGTATTTT. Protein product: CASSLLGLADSTDTQYF.